These 16 T cell receptor beta chains were sequenced from one sample in a study of technical replicates of blood from a handful of donors (dated by TCRdb to the late 2010s). Library prep was done by the immunoSEQ multiplex PCR assay. In TCRdb, the immuneACCESS table is reduced to in-frame sequences with V and J assigned. These tables do not hold every clone; where another copy was compared, an unresolved V gene accounts for under half, and the others remain unexplained. Across this sample there are about 83,000 clones, with about 92% seen only once. Of the sample, about 0.27% falls within the top ten clones. Sequencing was performed on T cells isolated from PBMCs. All receptors derive from a human donor in good health.

The V call is TRBV4-1, the J call TRBJ2-1; TRBD2 matches at 8 bases. This CDR3 has 13 amino acids. CDR1 MGHRA and CDR2 YSYEKL come from the germline V gene. The V and J ends lost 5 bases and 5 bases, in that order; junction bases with no gene match: 2. CDR3 bases: TGCGCCAGCAGCGGCGGGGGGAACAATGAGCAGTTCTTC. This sequence encodes CASSGGGNNEQFF.

CDR3 in DNA: TGTGCCAGCAGTACAGGGAGCTCCTATAATTCACCCCTCCACTTT. Translating it yields CASSTGSSYNSPLHF. The rearrangement joins TRBV28 to TRBJ1-6; D is perhaps TRBD1 (6 bases). In germline, CDR1 is MDHEN, CDR2 SYDVKM. V was pared by 5 bases and J by 0 bases, with 8 bases between. The CDR3 contains 15 residues. Complete variable domain (other parts from reference TRBV28 and TRBJ1-6): DVKVTQSSRYLVKRTGEKVFLECVQDMDHENMFWYRQDPGLGLRLIYFSYDVKMKEKGDIPEGYSVSREKKERFSLILESASTNQTSMYLCASSTGSSYNSPLHFGNGTRLTVT.

The chain recombines TRBV7-9 with TRBJ1-1; possible D gene TRBD1, 5 bases. This CDR3 has 15 amino acids. The V gene lost 1 base and the J gene lost 0 bases, with 9 bases spanning the gap. The V gene's germline CDR1 is SEHNR and CDR2 FQNEAQ (reference sequence). This CDR3 reads CASSLGAGMNTEAFF. The CDR3 DNA is TGTGCCAGCAGCTTAGGGGCAGGGATGAACACTGAAGCTTTCTTT.

The chain couples TRBV27 to TRBJ2-1, with 10 bases identical to TRBD2. The CDR3 runs to 14 residues. Germline assignment: CDR1 MNHEY and CDR2 SMNVEV (reference sequence). The ends lost 6 bases at V and 3 bases at J; junction bases unmatched: 2. CDR3 coding DNA: TGTGCCAGCAGCCTAGCGGGGGACTACAATGAGCAGTTCTTC. This gives the protein CASSLAGDYNEQFF.

The rearrangement uses TRBV19 and TRBJ2-5, with D maybe TRBD2 (6 bases). The CDR3 covers 14 residues. CDR1 LNHDA and CDR2 SQIVND come from the germline V gene (reference sequence). Trimming took 4 bases from V and 1 from J, leaving 10 bases between them. CDR3: CASSTRDRQETQYF. In nucleotides, the CDR3 is TGTGCCAGTAGTACGCGGGATCGCCAAGAGACCCAGTACTTC.

The chain is built from TRBV6-5 and TRBJ2-1; 7 bases map to TRBD1. The CDR3 loop spans 16 amino acids. Unmatched junction bases numbered 9, after V lost 2 bases and J lost 5 bases. From germline, CDR1 is MNHEY and CDR2 SVGAGI. The CDR3 here is CASSYVLTGLHNEQFF. The CDR3 DNA is TGTGCCAGCAGTTACGTCCTGACAGGGCTCCACAATGAGCAGTTCTTC.

The chain combines TRBV4-2 with TRBJ2-5, with 10 bases identical to TRBD2. Trimming took 0 bases from V and 5 from J; bases not matched to a gene: 3. The CDR3 loop spans 15 amino acids. Germline CDR1 and CDR2: LGHNA and YNFKEQ. The DNA of the CDR3 is TGTGCCAGCAGCCAAGAAGGGACTAGCGTGGAGACCCAGTACTTC. Translated, it gives CASSQEGTSVETQYF.

The rearrangement uses TRBV7-6 and TRBJ2-7, with 7 nucleotides matching TRBD2. Per germline, CDR1 SGHVS and CDR2 FNYEAQ. V shed 1 base and J 3 bases; nucleotides not matched to a gene: 27. CDR3 size: 22 residues. This CDR3 is CASSLGGRARLVGPLSYYEQYF. CDR3 DNA sequence: TGTGCCAGCAGCTTAGGTGGGAGGGCCCGGTTGGTGGGCCCCCTTTCCTACTACGAGCAGTACTTC.

V gene TRBV6-4 combines with J gene TRBJ1-1; TRBD1 is a possible D gene (6 bases). The germline gives CDR1 MRHNA, CDR2 SNTAGT. The length of the CDR3 is 17 residues. V shed 6 bases and J shed 11 bases, with 31 bases lying between them. The CDR3 coding sequence is TGTGCCAGCAGGGGGACACACACGGGCGGATTGGCCAAAGGGGCTTTCTTT. Translated: CASRGTHTGGLAKGAFF.

CDR3 DNA: TGTGCCAGCAGTTACCTAGAATGGGCAGATACGCAGTATTTT. Translated: CASSYLEWADTQYF. The genes are TRBV6-6 and TRBJ2-3; D not certain. The CDR3 consists of 14 residues. The germline CDR1 and CDR2 sequences are MNHNY and SVGAGI (reference sequence). The V end lost 2 bases, the J end lost 4 bases, and 10 bases lay between the germline ends.

This chain joins TRBV18 and TRBJ2-2; 7 bases match TRBD1. The CDR3 consists of 17 residues. Germline V gene data show CDR1 as KGHSH and CDR2 as LQKENI. Trimming cost V 2 bases and J 5 bases; bases outside gene matches: 11. In nucleotides, the CDR3 is TGTGCCAGCTCACCATCGTTATTCGGGACAGTAACCGGGGAGCTGTTTTTT. Its translation is CASSPSLFGTVTGELFF.

The chain carries TRBV2 and TRBJ1-5; tentatively, D is TRBD1 (6 bases). The germline CDR1 and CDR2 sequences are SNHLY and FYNNEI. This CDR3 region has 14 residues. Trimming left V 6 bases short and J 5 bases short, with 14 bases between. The CDR3 loop reads CASSLLGGDQPQHF. Written as DNA, the CDR3 is TGTGCCAGCAGCCTACTAGGGGGGGATCAGCCCCAGCATTTT.

The J gene is TRBJ2-2, the V gene TRBV18; D might be TRBD2 (6 bases). Germline V CDR1 and CDR2: KGHSH, LQKENI. V was cut by 10 bases and J by 4 bases, with 22 bases left in between. The CDR3 extends over 16 amino acids. The CDR3 loop reads CATTHGEAGLTGELFF. The DNA for the CDR3 is TGTGCCACCACCCATGGGGAGGCAGGGCTCACCGGGGAGCTGTTTTTT.

The chain has TRBV5-1 and TRBJ1-4, with a possible D match to TRBD1 (5 bases). V lost 1 base and J lost 6, with 10 bases in between. The germline gives CDR1 SGHRS, CDR2 YFSETQ. This CDR3 region has 14 residues. For the CDR3, the DNA is TGCGCCAGCAGCTTGCGGGGCGGGGATGAAAAACTGTTTTTT. As protein: CASSLRGGDEKLFF.

The V call is TRBV5-1, the J call TRBJ2-5; 9 bases agree with TRBD1. Germline V gene data show CDR1 as SGHRS and CDR2 as YFSETQ. The ends lost 3 bases at V and 5 bases at J; junction bases unmatched: 8. The length of the CDR3 is 15 residues. The CDR3 reads CASSSGTGNWETQYF. Written as DNA, the CDR3 is TGCGCCAGCAGCTCGGGGACAGGGAATTGGGAGACCCAGTACTTC.

In this sample, this clone turned up once. This sequence joins TRBV28 and TRBJ1-2, with D perhaps matching TRBD1 (5 bases). CDR1 is MDHEN and CDR2 is SYDVKM in the germline V gene. The CDR3 has 14 residues. V lost 6 bases and J 3 bases, leaving 14 bases between the germline ends. The CDR3 DNA sequence: TGTGCCAGCAGGGAAGGGATAGGGGACTATGGCTACACCTTC. Translated, it gives CASREGIGDYGYTF.